One sample yielded the 9 T cell receptor beta chains listed below, sequenced in a study of T cells in tuberculosis. Some clones are missing from TCRdb's copy, which holds only in-frame ones; the method was immunoSEQ multiplex PCR. The table lists around 50,000 clones, approximately 86% of them singletons. Cells were sorted from thawed PBMC rested overnight and stained with GMM-loaded CD1B tetramer, viability dye and anti-CD3. C32 glucose monomycolate from Rhodococcus equi was loaded onto the CD1B tetramers. Source material: CD1b-GMM tetramer-negative cells sorted from PBMCs. Receptor source: an adult woman with latent tuberculosis.

The V gene is TRBV28, the J gene TRBJ2-2; 7 nucleotides agree with TRBD1. CDR3 length: 14 amino acids. V was clipped by 5 bases and J by 0 bases; unmatched bases: 0. Germline assignment: CDR1 MDHEN and CDR2 SYDVKM. CDR3 sequence reads: CASSTGANTGELFF. The CDR3 DNA reads TGTGCCAGCAGTACAGGGGCGAACACCGGGGAGCTGTTTTTT.

This clone was seen only once. The chain couples TRBV30 to TRBJ2-5, with 9 nucleotides matching TRBD2. The CDR3 contains 14 residues. CDR1 is GTSNPN and CDR2 is SVGIG in the germline V gene (reference sequence). V lost 4 bases and J lost 1; bases outside the gene matches: 4. This CDR3 is CAWTSSGTQETQYF. The DNA for the CDR3 is TGTGCCTGGACCTCTAGCGGGACCCAAGAGACCCAGTACTTC.

CDR3 sequence: CAWDRGTGVYEQYF. CDR3 DNA sequence: TGTGCCTGGGATCGCGGGACAGGGGTCTACGAGCAGTACTTC. The gene calls are TRBV30 and TRBJ2-7, with TRBD1 matching 10 bases. CDR1 is GTSNPN and CDR2 is SVGIG in the germline V gene (reference sequence). The CDR3 runs to 14 residues. V trimming: 5 bases; J trimming: 3 bases; junction bases outside the gene matches: 7.

The gene calls are TRBV19 and TRBJ1-5; D may be TRBD1 (5 bases). Germline V gene data show CDR1 as LNHDA and CDR2 as SQIVND (reference sequence). V gave up 6 bases and J gave up 3 bases, with 24 bases separating them. The CDR3 spans 18 residues. The CDR3 coding sequence is TGTGCCAGTAGATCCCCCCTTTTCTCTAGGGGTAACAATCAGCCCCAGCATTTT. Translating it yields CASRSPLFSRGNNQPQHF. Drawing the rest from reference TRBV19 and TRBJ1-5, the complete variable domain is DGGITQSPKYLFRKEGQNVTLSCEQNLNHDAMYWYRQDPGQGLRLIYYSQIVNDFQKGDIAEGYSVSREKKESFPLTVTSAQKNPTAFYLCASRSPLFSRGNNQPQHFGDGTRLSIL.

CDR3 coding DNA: TGTGCCTGGAGTATAACAGGAGCTACCACCTTC. This encodes CAWSITGATTF. The chain carries TRBV30 and TRBJ1-2, with D possibly being TRBD1 (5 bases). Trimming pared 2 bases from V and 13 bases from J, leaving 14 bases between. The CDR3 is 11 residues long. Looked up from germline, CDR1 is GTSNPN and CDR2 is SVGIG (reference sequence). Full variable domain (remainder filled in from reference TRBV30 and TRBJ1-2): SQTIHQWPATLVQPVGSPLSLECTVEGTSNPNLYWYRQAAGRGLQLLFYSVGIGQISSEVPQNLSASRPQDRQFILSSKKLLLSDSGFYLCAWSITGATTFGSGTRLTVV.

The chain carries TRBV30 and TRBJ2-7; 7 bases align to TRBD2. Germline assignment: CDR1 GTSNPN and CDR2 SVGIG (reference sequence). Germline trimming cut 1 base from V and 0 bases from J; bases unmatched to any gene: 12. This CDR3 is 17 amino acids long. CDR3 region: CAWSGYPDGGGSYEQYF. The CDR3, as DNA: TGTGCCTGGAGTGGGTACCCCGACGGCGGGGGCTCCTACGAGCAGTACTTC.

The chain recombines TRBV7-6 with TRBJ2-1; TRBD2 might be the D (7 bases). This CDR3 has 16 residues. With 1 base removed from V and 4 bases from J, the gap between germline ends came to 14 bases. Germline values: CDR1 SGHVS, CDR2 FNYEAQ. The CDR3 here is CASSLGGGGPYNEQFF. CDR3 sequence (DNA): TGTGCCAGCAGCTTAGGGGGCGGGGGCCCTTACAATGAGCAGTTCTTC.

The CDR3 loop reads CASSPVQGISGYTF. In nucleotides, the CDR3 is TGTGCCAGCAGCCCTGTACAGGGGATTAGCGGCTACACCTTC. The chain carries TRBV7-2 and TRBJ1-2; 7 bases line up with TRBD1. The CDR3 covers 14 residues. The germline V gene has CDR1 SGHTA and CDR2 FQGNSA. V gave up 5 bases and J gave up 8 bases; unmatched junction bases: 11.

The CDR3 DNA is TGTGCCAGCAGCCAGGGGAACTATGGCTACACCTTC. Protein product: CASSQGNYGYTF. The V gene is TRBV5-4, the J gene TRBJ1-2, with D possibly matching TRBD1 (6 bases). This CDR3 comprises 12 residues. Germline loops: CDR1 SGHNT, CDR2 YYREEE (reference sequence). Trimming took 4 bases from V and 2 from J, leaving 6 bases between them.